Reported below is one TCR beta chain. Per the study methods: Reference gene primer amplification gave nucleated cell count estimates. Sequencing was performed with immunoSEQ multiplex PCR; in TCRdb, only in-frame clones are kept and a portion is missing. That table furnishes V, J and clone size, whereas the DNA furnished D and trimming. The table includes 200,000 to 250,000 clones, approximately 91% detected once. This specimen comes from a study of blood T cell repertoires in COVID-19. Study context: Donors in the United States, Italy and Spain gave samples during acute or convalescent COVID-19. Sources were T cells, B-cell-depleted T cells, or PBMCs; the material itself was cDNA or gDNA.

Germline lookup yields CDR1 MGHDK and CDR2 SYGVNS. The CDR3 is 13 residues long. The V gene lost 5 bases and the J gene lost 8 bases, with 13 bases spanning the gap. Sequenced input: peripheral blood. The TCR originated in a woman aged 55-70 years with acute or convalescent COVID-19. The chain carries TRBV25-1 and TRBJ2-1; possible D gene TRBD2, 5 bases. In DNA form, the CDR3 reads TGTGCCAGCAGTATCCTCGGTAGCGATGAGCAGTTCTTC. Its translation: CASSILGSDEQFF.